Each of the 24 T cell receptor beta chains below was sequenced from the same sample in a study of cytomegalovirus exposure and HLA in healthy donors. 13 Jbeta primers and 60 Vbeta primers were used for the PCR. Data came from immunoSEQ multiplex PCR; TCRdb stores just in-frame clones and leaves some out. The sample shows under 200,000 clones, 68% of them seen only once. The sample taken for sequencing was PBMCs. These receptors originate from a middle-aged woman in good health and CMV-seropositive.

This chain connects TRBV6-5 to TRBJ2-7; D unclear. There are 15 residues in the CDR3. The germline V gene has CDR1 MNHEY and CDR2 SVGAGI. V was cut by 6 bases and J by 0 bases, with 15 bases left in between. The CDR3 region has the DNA TGTGCCAGCAGCCCATTTCAGGATCCCTCCTACGAGCAGTACTTC. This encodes CASSPFQDPSYEQYF.

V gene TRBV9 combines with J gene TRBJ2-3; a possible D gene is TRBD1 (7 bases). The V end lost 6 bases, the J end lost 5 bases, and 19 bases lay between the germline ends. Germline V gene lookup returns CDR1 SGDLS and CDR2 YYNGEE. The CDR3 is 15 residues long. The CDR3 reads CASTSGGGAKDTQYF. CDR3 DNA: TGTGCCAGCACCAGTGGAGGGGGCGCAAAAGATACGCAGTATTTT.

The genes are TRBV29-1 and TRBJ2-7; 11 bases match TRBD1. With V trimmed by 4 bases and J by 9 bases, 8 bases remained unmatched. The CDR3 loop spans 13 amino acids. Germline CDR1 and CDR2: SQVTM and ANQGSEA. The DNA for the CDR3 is TGCAGCGTTGGTCCGGGACAGGGGGTTGGGCAGTACTTC. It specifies CSVGPGQGVGQYF.

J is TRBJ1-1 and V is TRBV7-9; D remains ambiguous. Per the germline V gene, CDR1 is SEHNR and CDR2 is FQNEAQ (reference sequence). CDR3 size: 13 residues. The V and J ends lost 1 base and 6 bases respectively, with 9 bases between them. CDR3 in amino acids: CASSLEPLAEAFF. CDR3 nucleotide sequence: TGTGCCAGCAGCTTAGAGCCCCTCGCTGAAGCTTTCTTT.

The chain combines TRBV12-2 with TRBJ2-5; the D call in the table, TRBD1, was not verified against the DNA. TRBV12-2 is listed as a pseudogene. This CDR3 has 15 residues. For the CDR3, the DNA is TGTGCAAGTCGCTCTTGGACAGTCAGGGTGGAGACCCAGTACTTC. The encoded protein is CASRSWTVRVETQYF.

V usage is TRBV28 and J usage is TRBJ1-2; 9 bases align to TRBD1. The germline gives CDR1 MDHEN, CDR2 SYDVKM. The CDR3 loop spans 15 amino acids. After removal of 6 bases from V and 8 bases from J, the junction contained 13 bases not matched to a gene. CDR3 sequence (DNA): TGTGCCAGCAGCAGGACGACAGGGGGGTTTGACGGCTACACCTTC. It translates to CASSRTTGGFDGYTF.

The CDR3 sequence: CASSLDRGGIQPQHF. CDR3 DNA sequence: TGTGCCAGCAGTTTAGACAGGGGAGGGATCCAGCCCCAGCATTTT. The chain uses TRBV2 and TRBJ1-5; 8 bases are a match to TRBD1. V lost 5 bases, J lost 7 bases, and 10 bases stayed unmatched. The CDR3 has 15 residues. Germline CDR1 is SNHLY and CDR2 is FYNNEI.

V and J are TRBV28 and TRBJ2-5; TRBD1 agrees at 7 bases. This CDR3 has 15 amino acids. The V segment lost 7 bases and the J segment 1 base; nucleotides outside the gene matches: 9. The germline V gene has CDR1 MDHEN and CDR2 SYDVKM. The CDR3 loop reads CASTPSDRSQETQYF. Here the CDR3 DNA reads TGTGCCAGCACACCTTCGGACAGGTCCCAAGAGACCCAGTACTTC.

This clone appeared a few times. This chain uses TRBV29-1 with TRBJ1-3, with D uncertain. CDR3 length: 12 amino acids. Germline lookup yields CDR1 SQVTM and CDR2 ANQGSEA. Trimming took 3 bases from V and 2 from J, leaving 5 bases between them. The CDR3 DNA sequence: TGCAGCGTTGACAGTGCTGGAAACACCATATATTTT. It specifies CSVDSAGNTIYF.

For the CDR3, the DNA is TGCGCCAGCAGCTTGAACAGGGGTGATGAAAAACTGTTTTTT. This codes for CASSLNRGDEKLFF. This chain links TRBV5-1 with TRBJ1-4; 7 bases line up with TRBD1. From germline, CDR1 is SGHRS and CDR2 YFSETQ. The CDR3 length is 14 residues. The V gene end was trimmed by 1 base and the J gene end by 6 bases; junction bases not matched to a gene: 3.

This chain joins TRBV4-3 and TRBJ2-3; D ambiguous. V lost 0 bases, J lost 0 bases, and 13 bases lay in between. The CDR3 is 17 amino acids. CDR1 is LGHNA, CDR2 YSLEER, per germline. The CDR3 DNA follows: TGCGCCAGCAGCCAAGATCTCGGGTTTCCTAGCACAGATACGCAGTATTTT. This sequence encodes CASSQDLGFPSTDTQYF.

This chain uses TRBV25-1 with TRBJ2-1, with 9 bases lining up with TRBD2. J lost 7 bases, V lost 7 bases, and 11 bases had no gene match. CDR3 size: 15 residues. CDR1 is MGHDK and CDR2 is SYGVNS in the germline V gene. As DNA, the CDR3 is TGTGCCAGCACCACCGCGGGGGGGCCTGCAAATGAGCAGTTCTTC. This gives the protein CASTTAGGPANEQFF.

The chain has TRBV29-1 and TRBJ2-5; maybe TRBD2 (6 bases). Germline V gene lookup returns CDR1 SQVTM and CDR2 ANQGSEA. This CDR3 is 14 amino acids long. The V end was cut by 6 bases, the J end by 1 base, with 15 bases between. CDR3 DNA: TGCAGCGTAGGCGGCCTAGCGACCCAAGAGACCCAGTACTTC. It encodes CSVGGLATQETQYF.

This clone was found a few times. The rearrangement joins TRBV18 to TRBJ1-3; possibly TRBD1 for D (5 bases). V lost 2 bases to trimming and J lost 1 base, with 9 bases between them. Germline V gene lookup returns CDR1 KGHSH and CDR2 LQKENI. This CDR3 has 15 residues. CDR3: CASSPDRGSGNTIYF. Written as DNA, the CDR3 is TGTGCCAGCTCACCAGATCGGGGGTCTGGAAACACCATATATTTT.

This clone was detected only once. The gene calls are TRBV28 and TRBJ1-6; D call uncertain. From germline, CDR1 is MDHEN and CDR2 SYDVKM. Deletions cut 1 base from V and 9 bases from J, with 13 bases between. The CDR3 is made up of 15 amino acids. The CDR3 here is CASSLSSGRRSPLHF. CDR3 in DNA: TGTGCCAGCAGTTTATCTTCAGGCCGCCGTTCACCCCTCCACTTT.

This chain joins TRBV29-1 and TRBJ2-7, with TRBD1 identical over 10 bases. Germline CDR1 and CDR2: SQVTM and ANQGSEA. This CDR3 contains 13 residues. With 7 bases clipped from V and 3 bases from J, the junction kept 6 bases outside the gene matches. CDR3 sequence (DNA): TGCAGCGCCCGGGACAGGGGCCGCTACGAGCAGTACTTC. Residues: CSARDRGRYEQYF.

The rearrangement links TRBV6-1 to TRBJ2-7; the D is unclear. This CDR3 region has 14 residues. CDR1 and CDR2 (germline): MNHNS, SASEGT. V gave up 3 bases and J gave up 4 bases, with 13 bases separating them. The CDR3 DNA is TGTGCCAGCAGTGATCGAGTGAGTTGGTACGAGCAGTACTTC. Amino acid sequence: CASSDRVSWYEQYF.

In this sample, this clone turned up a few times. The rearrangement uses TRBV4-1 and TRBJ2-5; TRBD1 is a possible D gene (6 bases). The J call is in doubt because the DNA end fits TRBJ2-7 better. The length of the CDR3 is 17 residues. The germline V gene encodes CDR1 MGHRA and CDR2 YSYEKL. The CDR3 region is CASSQGIRQESPYEQYF. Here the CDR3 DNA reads TGCGCCAGCAGCCAAGGAATAAGACAGGAGTCCCCCTACGAGCAGTACTTC.

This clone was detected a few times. CDR3 sequence reads: CASSRTGMTTDTQYF. CDR3 DNA sequence: TGTGCCAGCAGCAGGACAGGGATGACCACAGATACGCAGTATTTT. This sequence joins TRBV13 and TRBJ2-3; TRBD1 matches 8 bases. Trimming cost V 5 bases and J 2 bases; bases outside gene matches: 6. This CDR3 spans 15 amino acids. CDR1 is PRHDT and CDR2 is FYEKMQ in the germline V gene (reference sequence).

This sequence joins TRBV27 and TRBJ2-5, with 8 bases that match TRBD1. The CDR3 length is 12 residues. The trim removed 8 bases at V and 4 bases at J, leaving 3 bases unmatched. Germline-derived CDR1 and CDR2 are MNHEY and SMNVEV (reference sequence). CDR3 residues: CASGQGGETQYF. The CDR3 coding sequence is TGTGCCAGCGGACAGGGAGGAGAGACCCAGTACTTC.

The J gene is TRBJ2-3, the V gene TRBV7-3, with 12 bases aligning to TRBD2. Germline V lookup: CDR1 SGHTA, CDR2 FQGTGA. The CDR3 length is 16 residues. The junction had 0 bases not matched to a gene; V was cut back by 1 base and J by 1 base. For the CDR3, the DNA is TGTGCCAGCAGCTTAAGGACTAGCGGGGGCACAGATACGCAGTATTTT. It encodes CASSLRTSGGTDTQYF. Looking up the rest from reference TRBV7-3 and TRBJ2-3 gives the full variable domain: GAGVSQTPSNKVTEKGKYVELRCDPISGHTALYWYRQSLGQGPEFLIYFQGTGAADDSGLPNDRFFAVRPEGSVSTLKIQRTERGDSAVYLCASSLRTSGGTDTQYFGPGTRLTVL.

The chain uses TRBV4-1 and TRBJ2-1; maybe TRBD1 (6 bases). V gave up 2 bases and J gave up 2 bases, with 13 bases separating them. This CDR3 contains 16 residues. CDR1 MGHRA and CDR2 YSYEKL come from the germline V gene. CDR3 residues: CASSQILQGTYNEQFF. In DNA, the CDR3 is TGCGCCAGCAGCCAAATCTTGCAGGGGACCTACAATGAGCAGTTCTTC.

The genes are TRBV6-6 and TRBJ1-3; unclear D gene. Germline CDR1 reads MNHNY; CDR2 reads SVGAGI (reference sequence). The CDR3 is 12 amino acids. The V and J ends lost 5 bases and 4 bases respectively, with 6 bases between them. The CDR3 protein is CASSTYGNTIYF. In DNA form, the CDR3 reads TGTGCCAGCAGTACATACGGAAACACCATATATTTT.

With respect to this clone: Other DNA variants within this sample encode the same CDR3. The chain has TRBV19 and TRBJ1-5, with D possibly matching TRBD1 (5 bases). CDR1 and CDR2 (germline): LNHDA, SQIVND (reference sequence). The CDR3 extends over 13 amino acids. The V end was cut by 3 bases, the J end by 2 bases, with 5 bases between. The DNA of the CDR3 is TGTGCCAGTAGTATGACAGGCAATCAGCCCCAGCATTTT. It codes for CASSMTGNQPQHF. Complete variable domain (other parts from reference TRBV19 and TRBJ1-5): DGGITQSPKYLFRKEGQNVTLSCEQNLNHDAMYWYRQDPGQGLRLIYYSQIVNDFQKGDIAEGYSVSREKKESFPLTVTSAQKNPTAFYLCASSMTGNQPQHFGDGTRLSIL.